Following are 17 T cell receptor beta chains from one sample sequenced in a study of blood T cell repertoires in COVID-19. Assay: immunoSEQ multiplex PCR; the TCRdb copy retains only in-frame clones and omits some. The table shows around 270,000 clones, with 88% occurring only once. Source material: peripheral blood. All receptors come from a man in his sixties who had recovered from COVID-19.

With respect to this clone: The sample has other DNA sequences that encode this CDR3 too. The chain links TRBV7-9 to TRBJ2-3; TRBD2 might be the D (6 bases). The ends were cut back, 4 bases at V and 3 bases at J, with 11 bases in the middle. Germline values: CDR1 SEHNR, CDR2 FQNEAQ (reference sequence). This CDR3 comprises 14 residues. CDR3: CASSSERGTDTQYF. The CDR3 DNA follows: TGTGCCAGCAGCTCTGAACGGGGGACAGATACGCAGTATTTT.

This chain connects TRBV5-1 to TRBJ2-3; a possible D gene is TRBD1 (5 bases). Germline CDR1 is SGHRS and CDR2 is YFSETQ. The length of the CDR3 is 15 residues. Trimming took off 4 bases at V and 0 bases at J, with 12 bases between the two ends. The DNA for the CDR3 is TGCGCCAGCAGCCCCTCGACAGCTAGCACAGATACGCAGTATTTT. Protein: CASSPSTASTDTQYF.

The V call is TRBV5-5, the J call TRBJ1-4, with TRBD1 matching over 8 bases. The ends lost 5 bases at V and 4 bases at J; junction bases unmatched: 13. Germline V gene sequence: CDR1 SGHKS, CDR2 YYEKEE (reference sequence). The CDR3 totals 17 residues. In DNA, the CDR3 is TGTGCCAGCAGTCTTGAGATCAGGGGGCGTCGTAATGAAAAACTGTTTTTT. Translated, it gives CASSLEIRGRRNEKLFF.

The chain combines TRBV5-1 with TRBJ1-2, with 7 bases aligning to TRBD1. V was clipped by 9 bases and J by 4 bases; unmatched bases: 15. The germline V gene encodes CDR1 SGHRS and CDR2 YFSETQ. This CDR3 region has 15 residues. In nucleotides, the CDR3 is TGCGCCACGTCAACCGGGACAGCGAAGAGCTATGGCTACACCTTC. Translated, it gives CATSTGTAKSYGYTF.

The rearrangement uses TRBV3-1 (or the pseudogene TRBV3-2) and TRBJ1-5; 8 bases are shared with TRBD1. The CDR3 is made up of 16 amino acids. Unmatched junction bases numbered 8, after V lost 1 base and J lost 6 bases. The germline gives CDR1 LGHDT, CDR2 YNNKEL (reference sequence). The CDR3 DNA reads TGTGCCAGCAGCCAAGGAGGGCAGGGGGCCGGTCAGCCCCAGCATTTT. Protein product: CASSQGGQGAGQPQHF.

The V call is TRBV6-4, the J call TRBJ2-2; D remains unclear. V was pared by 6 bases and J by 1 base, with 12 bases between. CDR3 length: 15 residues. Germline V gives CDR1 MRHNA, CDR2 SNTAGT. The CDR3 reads CASRRNPGNTGELFF. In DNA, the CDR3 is TGTGCCAGCAGAAGAAACCCAGGGAACACCGGGGAGCTGTTTTTT.

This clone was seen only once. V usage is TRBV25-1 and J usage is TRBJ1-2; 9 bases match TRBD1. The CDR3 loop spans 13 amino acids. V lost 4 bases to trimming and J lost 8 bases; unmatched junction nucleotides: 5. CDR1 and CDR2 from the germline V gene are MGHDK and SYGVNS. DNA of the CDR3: TGTGCCAGCAGTGGGACAGGGGCTGGAGGCTACACCTTC. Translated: CASSGTGAGGYTF.

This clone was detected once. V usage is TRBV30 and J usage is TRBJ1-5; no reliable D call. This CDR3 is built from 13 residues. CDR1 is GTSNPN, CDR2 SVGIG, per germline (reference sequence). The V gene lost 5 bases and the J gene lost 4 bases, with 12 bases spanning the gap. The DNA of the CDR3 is TGTGCCTGGGCGGTGGCGGGGAATCAGCCCCAGCATTTT. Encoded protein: CAWAVAGNQPQHF.

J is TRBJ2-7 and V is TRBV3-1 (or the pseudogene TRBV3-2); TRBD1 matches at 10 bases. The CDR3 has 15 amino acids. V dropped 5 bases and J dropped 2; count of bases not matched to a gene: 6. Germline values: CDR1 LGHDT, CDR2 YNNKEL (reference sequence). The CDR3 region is CASSNRGQGTYEQYF. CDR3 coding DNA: TGTGCCAGCAGCAACCGGGGACAGGGGACCTACGAGCAGTACTTC.

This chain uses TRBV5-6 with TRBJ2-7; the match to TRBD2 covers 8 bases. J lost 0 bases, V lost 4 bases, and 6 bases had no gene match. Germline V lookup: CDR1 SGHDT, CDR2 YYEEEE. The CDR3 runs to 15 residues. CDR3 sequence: CASSPTSGISYEQYF. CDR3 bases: TGTGCCAGCAGCCCCACTAGCGGCATCTCCTACGAGCAGTACTTC.

The CDR3 nucleotides read TGCGCCAGCAGCGGATTACAGGGGGCTGAAGCTTTCTTT. Protein sequence: CASSGLQGAEAFF. V and J are TRBV5-1 and TRBJ1-1; 8 bases are shared with TRBD1. Germline CDR1 SGHRS, CDR2 YFSETQ. The length of the CDR3 is 13 residues. Trimming cost V 4 bases and J 6 bases; bases outside gene matches: 5. Looking up the rest from reference TRBV5-1 and TRBJ1-1 gives the full variable domain: KAGVTQTPRYLIKTRGQQVTLSCSPISGHRSVSWYQQTPGQGLQFLFEYFSETQRNKGNFPGRFSGRQFSNSRSEMNVSTLELGDSALYLCASSGLQGAEAFFGQGTRLTVV.

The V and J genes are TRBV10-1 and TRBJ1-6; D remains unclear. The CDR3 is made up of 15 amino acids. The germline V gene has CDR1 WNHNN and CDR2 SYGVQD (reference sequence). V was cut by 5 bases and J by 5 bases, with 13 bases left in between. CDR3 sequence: CASSPSRQHNSPLHF. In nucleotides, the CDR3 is TGCGCCAGCAGTCCCTCCAGGCAGCATAATTCACCCCTCCACTTT.

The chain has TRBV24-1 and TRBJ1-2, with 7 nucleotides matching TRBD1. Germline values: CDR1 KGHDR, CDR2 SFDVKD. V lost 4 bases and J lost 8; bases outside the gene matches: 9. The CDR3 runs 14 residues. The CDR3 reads CATSEGHQQGGYTF. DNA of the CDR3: TGTGCCACCAGTGAGGGCCATCAACAGGGGGGCTACACCTTC.

The CDR3 protein is CASTKGAGYTF. The DNA for the CDR3 is TGTGCCAGCACGAAGGGGGCTGGCTACACCTTC. The chain combines TRBV5-5 with TRBJ1-2; 7 bases map to TRBD1. Losses at the gene ends were 6 bases for V and 7 bases for J; bases not matched to a gene: 3. Per the germline V gene, CDR1 is SGHKS and CDR2 is YYEKEE (reference sequence). The CDR3 has 11 amino acids.

CDR3 DNA: TGTGCCTGGAGTGTGCGGCTAGCGGTCGCCACCGGGGAGCTGTTTTTT. Its protein is CAWSVRLAVATGELFF. The J gene is TRBJ2-2, the V gene TRBV30, with 7 bases matching TRBD2. Germline trimming cut 0 bases from V and 4 bases from J; bases unmatched to any gene: 8. Per the germline V gene, CDR1 is GTSNPN and CDR2 is SVGIG (reference sequence). This CDR3 region has 16 residues.

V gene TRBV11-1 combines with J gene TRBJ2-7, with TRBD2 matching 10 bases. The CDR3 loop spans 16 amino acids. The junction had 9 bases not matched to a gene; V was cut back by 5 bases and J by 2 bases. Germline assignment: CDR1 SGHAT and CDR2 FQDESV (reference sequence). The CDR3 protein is CASSPMTSGQTYEQYF. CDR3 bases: TGTGCCAGCAGCCCAATGACTAGCGGGCAAACCTACGAGCAGTACTTC.

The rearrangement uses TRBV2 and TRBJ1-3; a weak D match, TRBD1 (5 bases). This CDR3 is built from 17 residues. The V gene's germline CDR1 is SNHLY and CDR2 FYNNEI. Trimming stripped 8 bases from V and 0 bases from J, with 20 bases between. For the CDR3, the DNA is TGTGCCAGCGACGGGGGGGACTTTAGTTCCTCTGGAAACACCATATATTTT. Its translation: CASDGGDFSSSGNTIYF. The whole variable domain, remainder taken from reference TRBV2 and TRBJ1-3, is EPEVTQTPSHQVTQMGQEVILRCVPISNHLYFYWYRQILGQKVEFLVSFYNNEISEKSEIFDDQFSVERPDGSNFTLKIRSTKLEDSAMYFCASDGGDFSSSGNTIYFGEGSWLTVV.